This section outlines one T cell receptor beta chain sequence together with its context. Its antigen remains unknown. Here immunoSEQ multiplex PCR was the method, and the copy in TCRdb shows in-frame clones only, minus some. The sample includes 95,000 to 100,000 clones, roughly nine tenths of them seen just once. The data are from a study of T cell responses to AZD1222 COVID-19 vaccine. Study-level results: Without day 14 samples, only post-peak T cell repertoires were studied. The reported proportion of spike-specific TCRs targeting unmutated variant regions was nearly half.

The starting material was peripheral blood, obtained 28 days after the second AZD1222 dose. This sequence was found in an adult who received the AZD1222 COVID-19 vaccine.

CDR3 sequence: CASRTDKDAFF. The DNA of the CDR3 is TGTGCCAGCAGGACTGATAAAGATGCTTTCTTT. The chain couples TRBV6-5 to TRBJ1-1; D is undetermined. The CDR3 has 11 amino acids. V was trimmed by 6 bases and J by 11 bases, leaving 13 bases between them. Germline V gene lookup returns CDR1 MNHEY and CDR2 SVGAGI.